This TCR beta chain was sequenced during a study of CD8 T cells in ankylosing spondylitis. Study results and caveats: Matched synovial fluid from ankylosing spondylitis patients was reported to be enriched for disease-linked clones. Some motif variants were previously reported in reactive arthritis synovial fluid and blood.

In TCRdb, the 5' RACE reads were re-called with MiXCR into one record per CDR3 protein. Of approximately 140,000 distinct CDR3 sequences listed, around 9.3% are singletons. Germline CDR1 reads MNHEY; CDR2 reads SVGEGT. The length of the CDR3 is 14 residues. Between the trimmed V and J ends, which lost 0 bases and 2 bases, there was a span of 7 bases. For this clonotype: Its target is not known.

The sample comprised blood, either unsorted or a sorted T cell fraction (not recorded which). J is TRBJ1-1 and V is TRBV6-2 or TRBV6-3; D perhaps matches TRBD1 (5 bases). This receptor was taken from a male donor with ankylosing spondylitis or in good health (not recorded which). The CDR3 spells CASSYSGANTEAFF. As DNA, the CDR3 is TGTGCCAGCAGTTACTCCGGGGCTAACACTGAAGCTTTCTTT.